These 23 T cell receptor beta chains came from one sample sequenced in a study of cytomegalovirus exposure and HLA in healthy donors. Researchers ran the PCR with 60 Vbeta and 13 Jbeta primers. This table comes from immunoSEQ multiplex PCR, and its TCRdb copy is limited to in-frame clones, with some not included. The table shows 95,000 to 150,000 clones, with roughly 80% occurring only once. Sequencing was done on a sample of PBMCs. The receptors derive from a woman in her forties in good health and CMV-seropositive.

This sequence joins TRBV2 and TRBJ1-6; possible D gene TRBD1, 6 bases. Germline V gene lookup returns CDR1 SNHLY and CDR2 FYNNEI. Trimming took 2 bases from V and 7 from J, leaving 12 bases between them. This CDR3 is built from 15 residues. The CDR3 loop reads CASSERVQGNSPLHF. DNA for the CDR3: TGTGCCAGCAGTGAAAGGGTACAGGGAAATTCACCCCTCCACTTT. Full variable domain (missing parts from reference TRBV2 and TRBJ1-6): EPEVTQTPSHQVTQMGQEVILRCVPISNHLYFYWYRQILGQKVEFLVSFYNNEISEKSEIFDDQFSVERPDGSNFTLKIRSTKLEDSAMYFCASSERVQGNSPLHFGNGTRLTVT.

V usage is TRBV19 and J usage is TRBJ1-2; the D is unclear. Looked up from germline, CDR1 is LNHDA and CDR2 is SQIVND (reference sequence). Trimming pared 1 base from V and 2 bases from J, leaving 5 bases between. The CDR3 spans 13 residues. CDR3 amino acids: CASSIGRNYGYTF. The DNA of the CDR3 is TGTGCCAGTAGTATAGGGCGGAACTATGGCTACACCTTC.

This chain joins TRBV5-1 and TRBJ2-3, with D possibly being TRBD2 (6 bases). The V gene's germline CDR1 is SGHRS and CDR2 YFSETQ. Trimming took off 5 bases at V and 1 base at J, with 17 bases between the two ends. The CDR3 consists of 16 residues. The DNA for the CDR3 is TGCGCCAGCAGTCTGGAGGGTGGTGGGGGCACAGATACGCAGTATTTT. It yields the protein CASSLEGGGGTDTQYF.

This clone came up once. The CDR3 coding sequence is TGTGCCAGCAGTGTCGGACTAGCGGGGAAGACCGCCTACGAGCAGTACTTC. This sequence encodes CASSVGLAGKTAYEQYF. This chain joins TRBV25-1 and TRBJ2-7, with 12 positions matching TRBD2. V was clipped by 4 bases and J by 2 bases; unmatched bases: 9. CDR3 length equals 17 residues. CDR1 is MGHDK and CDR2 is SYGVNS in the germline V gene.

This chain links TRBV6-4 with TRBJ2-7, with 11 bases matching TRBD2. The V gene's germline CDR1 is MRHNA and CDR2 SNTAGT. V was pared by 6 bases and J by 7 bases, with 11 bases of the junction left unmatched. CDR3 size: 15 residues. The DNA for the CDR3 is TGTGCCAGCAGGGACAGTATAGCGGGGGGGAGGGAGCAGTACTTC. Amino acid sequence: CASRDSIAGGREQYF.

This sequence joins TRBV23-1 and TRBJ2-5; 10 bases match TRBD2. TRBV23-1 is noted as an ORF with a role that remains uncertain. Germline trimming cut 6 bases from V and 4 bases from J; bases unmatched to any gene: 17. The CDR3 covers 18 residues. DNA for the CDR3: TGCGCCAGCAGAGACATGGAAAGGCTAGCGGGAGCGGGAGAGACCCAGTACTTC. This codes for CASRDMERLAGAGETQYF.

This chain joins TRBV5-4 and TRBJ2-5; D ambiguous. The J call is doubtful: the DNA matches TRBJ2-7 better. The CDR3 sequence is 14 residues long. Germline lookup yields CDR1 SGHNT and CDR2 YYREEE (reference sequence). The CDR3 region has the DNA TGTGCCAGCAGCGCCGAACACGGTAACTACGAGCAGTACTTC. Amino acids: CASSAEHGNYEQYF.

The count of this clone is one. The chain combines TRBV29-1 with TRBJ2-3, with 9 bases aligning to TRBD2. The germline CDR1 and CDR2 sequences are SQVTM and ANQGSEA. V trimming: 4 bases; J trimming: 6 bases; junction bases outside the gene matches: 8. This CDR3 is built from 14 residues. The CDR3 DNA reads as TGCAGCGTTGGAGGCGGGAGGGTAGGGGATACGCAGTATTTT. Translating gives CSVGGGRVGDTQYF.

V gene TRBV19 combines with J gene TRBJ2-3; D remains unclear. Germline V gene lookup returns CDR1 LNHDA and CDR2 SQIVND (reference sequence). The CDR3 is 14 amino acids. V lost 1 base and J lost 0, with 5 bases in between. This chain's CDR3 is CASSIGPSTDTQYF. CDR3 bases: TGTGCCAGTAGTATAGGGCCAAGCACAGATACGCAGTATTTT.

This clone was detected only a few times. The chain uses TRBV11-2 and TRBJ2-5; no clear D gene. V was pared by 7 bases and J by 3 bases, with 18 bases between. CDR1 is SGHAT and CDR2 is FQNNGV in the germline V gene. The CDR3 contains 15 residues. The CDR3 spells CASTLRGSGEETQYF. Written as DNA, the CDR3 is TGTGCCAGCACCCTCCGAGGTTCGGGTGAAGAGACCCAGTACTTC.

The chain joins TRBV5-6 to TRBJ2-3; TRBD2 aligns across 9 bases. Germline V gene lookup returns CDR1 SGHDT and CDR2 YYEEEE. Unmatched junction bases numbered 4, after V lost 1 base and J lost 1 base. The length of the CDR3 is 16 residues. CDR3 DNA: TGTGCCAGCAGCTTGAGACTAGCGGCCCGCACAGATACGCAGTATTTT. This sequence encodes CASSLRLAARTDTQYF.

The J gene is TRBJ2-5, the V gene TRBV7-6, with 8 positions matching TRBD1. Germline lookup yields CDR1 SGHVS and CDR2 FNYEAQ. This CDR3 is built from 15 residues. V shed 2 bases, J shed 4 bases, and the junction held 6 bases outside the gene matches. The CDR3 here is CASSLWQGAGETQYF. DNA of the CDR3: TGTGCCAGCAGCTTATGGCAGGGGGCGGGAGAGACCCAGTACTTC.

The V gene is TRBV5-6, the J gene TRBJ2-1; a weak D match, TRBD2 (6 bases). This CDR3 contains 15 residues. Germline loops: CDR1 SGHDT, CDR2 YYEEEE. Trimming took 2 bases from V and 4 from J, leaving 13 bases between them. As DNA, the CDR3 is TGTGCCAGCAGCTTTCGTGGAGGGGATTACAATGAGCAGTTCTTC. It encodes CASSFRGGDYNEQFF.

The rearrangement links TRBV7-9 to TRBJ1-6; no clear D. V was cut by 1 base and J by 0 bases, with 4 bases left in between. The CDR3 has 15 residues. Germline values: CDR1 SEHNR, CDR2 FQNEAQ (reference sequence). Written as DNA, the CDR3 is TGTGCCAGCAGCTTAGGGAGCTCCTATAATTCACCCCTCCACTTT. Amino acid sequence: CASSLGSSYNSPLHF.

The chain employs TRBV2 and TRBJ1-5; 7 positions match TRBD1. Trimming took 5 bases from V and 7 from J; bases not matched to a gene: 5. The CDR3 is 13 residues long. CDR1 is SNHLY and CDR2 is FYNNEI in the germline V gene. CDR3 sequence reads: CASSSGQIQPQHF. CDR3 coding DNA: TGTGCCAGCAGTTCGGGACAGATCCAGCCCCAGCATTTT.

V gene TRBV6-5 combines with J gene TRBJ2-6; perhaps TRBD1 as D (6 bases). CDR3 size: 13 residues. V was pared by 10 bases and J by 2 bases, with 9 bases between. Looked up from germline, CDR1 is MNHEY and CDR2 is SVGAGI. This CDR3 is CATYRAGANVLTF. As DNA, the CDR3 is TGTGCCACCTACAGGGCTGGGGCCAACGTCCTGACTTTC.

This clone was observed a handful of times. The chain employs TRBV7-9 and TRBJ2-7; 12 bases match TRBD2. Trimming took 5 bases from V and 7 from J; bases not matched to a gene: 9. Per germline, CDR1 SEHNR and CDR2 FQNEAQ (reference sequence). This CDR3 has 15 amino acids. The CDR3 loop reads CASSARLAGESEQYF. The CDR3 region has the DNA TGTGCCAGCAGCGCACGACTAGCGGGGGAGAGTGAGCAGTACTTC.

The rearrangement joins TRBV6-5 to TRBJ1-5; 7 bases fit TRBD1. V lost 8 bases to trimming and J lost 6 bases; unmatched junction nucleotides: 10. The CDR3 covers 14 residues. CDR1 is MNHEY, CDR2 SVGAGI, per germline. The CDR3 region has the DNA TGTGCCAGCGCCCTTGGAGGGGGCATTCAGCCCCAGCATTTT. Amino acid sequence: CASALGGGIQPQHF.

The rearrangement joins TRBV18 to TRBJ1-1, with D hard to call. The V end was cut by 3 bases, the J end by 6 bases, with 17 bases between. Germline CDR1 KGHSH, CDR2 LQKENI. The CDR3 has 15 amino acids. Written as DNA, the CDR3 is TGTGCCAGCTCACCCGCGGTAGCACTAGGATCTGAAGCTTTCTTT. This sequence encodes CASSPAVALGSEAFF. The complete variable domain, with remaining parts taken from reference TRBV18 and TRBJ1-1, reads NAGVMQNPRHLVRRRGQEARLRCSPMKGHSHVYWYRQLPEEGLKFMVYLQKENIIDESGMPKERFSAEFPKEGPSILRIQQVVRGDSAAYFCASSPAVALGSEAFFGQGTRLTVV.

This sequence joins TRBV18 and TRBJ1-2; 7 nucleotides align to TRBD1. Losses at the gene ends were 2 bases for V and 5 bases for J; bases not matched to a gene: 8. Per germline, CDR1 KGHSH and CDR2 LQKENI. The CDR3 spans 15 residues. The CDR3 spells CASSPEKGGGYGYTF. In nucleotides, the CDR3 is TGTGCCAGCTCACCAGAGAAAGGGGGCGGATATGGCTACACCTTC.

DNA of the CDR3: TGCGCCAGCAGTGAGTCGACAGGGAACAATGAGCAGTTCTTC. Its protein is CASSESTGNNEQFF. The genes are TRBV10-1 and TRBJ2-1; 7 positions agree with TRBD1. CDR3 size: 14 residues. V trimming: 0 bases; J trimming: 5 bases; junction bases outside the gene matches: 1. Germline V gives CDR1 WNHNN, CDR2 SYGVQD (reference sequence).

The V gene is TRBV30, the J gene TRBJ2-1; 10 nucleotides agree with TRBD2. The germline gives CDR1 GTSNPN, CDR2 SVGIG (reference sequence). V lost 1 base to trimming and J lost 3 bases; unmatched junction nucleotides: 3. The CDR3 extends over 15 amino acids. The DNA of the CDR3 is TGTGCCTGGAGTGAAGGGACTAGCGACTACAATGAGCAGTTCTTC. Protein sequence: CAWSEGTSDYNEQFF. Complete variable domain (other parts from reference TRBV30 and TRBJ2-1): SQTIHQWPATLVQPVGSPLSLECTVEGTSNPNLYWYRQAAGRGLQLLFYSVGIGQISSEVPQNLSASRPQDRQFILSSKKLLLSDSGFYLCAWSEGTSDYNEQFFGPGTRLTVL.

The CDR3 nucleotides read TGTGCCAGCAGCGTAGCGCTAGCGGGGGGGATGGGGGAGCAGTACTTC. Translated, it gives CASSVALAGGMGEQYF. This rearrangement joins TRBV9 to TRBJ2-7; 12 bases fit TRBD2. This CDR3 has 16 residues. Unmatched junction bases numbered 8, after V lost 0 bases and J lost 7 bases. Per germline, CDR1 SGDLS and CDR2 YYNGEE.